This T cell receptor (beta chain) was identified in a study of early T cells in non-severe SARS-CoV-2 infection. On the study more broadly: Sequenced bulk RNA came from whole blood that was unsorted, and chains were unpaired.

Findings and limits, study-wide: Private and CD4 specificities were missed by VDJdb matching, skewed to anti-spike CD8.

TCRdb itself ran the 5' RACE reads through MiXCR, one entry per CDR3 protein. In the table there are some 49,000 distinct CDR3 sequences, about 4.2% of which are singletons. Many counts were recorded for this clonotype. The antigen is unknown. V lost 2 bases and J lost 6; bases outside the gene matches: 7. Germline CDR1 is ENHRY and CDR2 is SYGVKD. The CDR3 runs to 15 residues. The sequencing sample was made of whole blood. This clonotype was sampled from an adult who was a healthcare worker with PCR-confirmed SARS-CoV-2 infection or an uninfected control (not recorded which). The V call is TRBV10-3, the J call TRBJ2-1; 7 bases are shared with TRBD2. The CDR3 region is CAISEAAGDFNEQFF. CDR3 nucleotide sequence: TGTGCCATCAGTGAGGCGGCGGGAGATTTCAATGAGCAGTTCTTC.